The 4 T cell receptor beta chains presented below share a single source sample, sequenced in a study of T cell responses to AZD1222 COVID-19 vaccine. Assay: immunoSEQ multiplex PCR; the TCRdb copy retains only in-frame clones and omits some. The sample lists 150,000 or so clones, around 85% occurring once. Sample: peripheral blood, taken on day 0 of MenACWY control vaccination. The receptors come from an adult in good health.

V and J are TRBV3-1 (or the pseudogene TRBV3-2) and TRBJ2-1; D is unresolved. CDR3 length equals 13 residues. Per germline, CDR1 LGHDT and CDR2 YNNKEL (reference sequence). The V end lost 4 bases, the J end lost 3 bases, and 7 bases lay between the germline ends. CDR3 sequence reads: CASSPTLYNEQFF. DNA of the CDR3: TGTGCCAGCAGCCCAACTCTCTACAATGAGCAGTTCTTC.

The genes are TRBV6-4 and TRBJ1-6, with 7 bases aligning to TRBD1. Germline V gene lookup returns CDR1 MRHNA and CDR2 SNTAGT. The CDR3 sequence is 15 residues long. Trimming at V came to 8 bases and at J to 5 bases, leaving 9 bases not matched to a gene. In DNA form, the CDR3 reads TGTGCCAGCCCGGAGGAGGGGGCTAATAATTCACCCCTCCACTTT. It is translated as CASPEEGANNSPLHF.

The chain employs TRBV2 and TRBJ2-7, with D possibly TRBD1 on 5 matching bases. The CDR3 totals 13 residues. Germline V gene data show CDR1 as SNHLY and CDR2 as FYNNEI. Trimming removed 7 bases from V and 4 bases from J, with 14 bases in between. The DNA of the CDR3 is TGTGCCAGCACGGAACGCAGGGATTACGAGCAGTACGTC. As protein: CASTERRDYEQYV.

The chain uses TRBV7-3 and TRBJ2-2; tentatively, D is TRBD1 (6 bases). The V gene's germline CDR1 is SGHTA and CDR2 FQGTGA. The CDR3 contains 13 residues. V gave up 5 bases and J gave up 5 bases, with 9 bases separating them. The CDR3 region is CASSKGGTGELFF. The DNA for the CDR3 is TGTGCCAGCAGCAAAGGGGGTACCGGGGAGCTGTTTTTT.